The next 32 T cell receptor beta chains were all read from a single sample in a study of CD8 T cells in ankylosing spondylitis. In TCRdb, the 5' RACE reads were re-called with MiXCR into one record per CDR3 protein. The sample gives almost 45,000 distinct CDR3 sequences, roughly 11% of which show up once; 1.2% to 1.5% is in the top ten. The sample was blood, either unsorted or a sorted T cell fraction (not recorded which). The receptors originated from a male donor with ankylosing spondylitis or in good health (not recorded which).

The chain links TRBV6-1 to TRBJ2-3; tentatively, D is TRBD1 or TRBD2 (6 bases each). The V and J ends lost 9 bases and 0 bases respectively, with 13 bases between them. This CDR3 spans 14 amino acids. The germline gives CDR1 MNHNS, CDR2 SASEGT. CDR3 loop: CARGGRESTDTQYF. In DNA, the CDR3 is TGTGCCAGGGGGGGCAGGGAAAGCACAGATACGCAGTATTTT.

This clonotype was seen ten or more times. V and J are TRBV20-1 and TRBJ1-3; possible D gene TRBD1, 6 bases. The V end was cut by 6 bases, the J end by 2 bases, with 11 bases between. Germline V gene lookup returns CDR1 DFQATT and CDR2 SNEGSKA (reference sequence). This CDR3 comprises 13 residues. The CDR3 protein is CSATAGAGNTIYF. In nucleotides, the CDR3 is TGCAGTGCCACGGCAGGGGCTGGAAACACCATATATTTT.

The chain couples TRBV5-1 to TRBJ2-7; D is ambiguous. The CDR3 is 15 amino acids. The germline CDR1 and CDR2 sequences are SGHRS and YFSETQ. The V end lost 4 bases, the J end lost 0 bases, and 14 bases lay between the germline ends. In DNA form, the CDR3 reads TGCGCCAGCAGCCATCAAACAGACCTCTCCTACGAGCAGTACTTC. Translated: CASSHQTDLSYEQYF.

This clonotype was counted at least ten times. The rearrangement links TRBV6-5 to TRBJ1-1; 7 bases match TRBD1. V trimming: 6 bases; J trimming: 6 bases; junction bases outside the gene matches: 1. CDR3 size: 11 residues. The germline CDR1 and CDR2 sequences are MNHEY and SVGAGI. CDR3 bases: TGTGCCAGCAGCCAGGGGGCTGAAGCTTTCTTT. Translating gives CASSQGAEAFF.

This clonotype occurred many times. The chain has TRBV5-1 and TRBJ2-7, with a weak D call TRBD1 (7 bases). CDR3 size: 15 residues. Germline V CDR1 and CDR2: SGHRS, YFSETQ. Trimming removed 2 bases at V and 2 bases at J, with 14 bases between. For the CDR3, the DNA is TGCGCCAGCAGCTTTTCAGGGGGGACAACCTACGAGCAGTACTTC. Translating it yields CASSFSGGTTYEQYF.

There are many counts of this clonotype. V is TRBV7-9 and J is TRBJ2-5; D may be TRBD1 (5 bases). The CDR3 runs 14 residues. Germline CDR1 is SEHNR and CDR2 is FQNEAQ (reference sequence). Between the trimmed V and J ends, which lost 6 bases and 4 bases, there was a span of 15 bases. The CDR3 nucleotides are TGTGCCAGCAGTAGGTTAGTGGGGCGAGAGACCCAGTACTTC. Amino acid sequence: CASSRLVGRETQYF.

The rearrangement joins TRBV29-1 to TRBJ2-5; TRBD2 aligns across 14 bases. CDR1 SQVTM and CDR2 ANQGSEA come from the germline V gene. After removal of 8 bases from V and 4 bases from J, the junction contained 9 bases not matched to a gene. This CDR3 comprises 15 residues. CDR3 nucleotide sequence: TGCAGCTCCGAGACTAGCGGGGGGGCGGGAGAGACCCAGTACTTC. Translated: CSSETSGGAGETQYF. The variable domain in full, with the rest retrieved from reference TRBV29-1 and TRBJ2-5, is SAVISQKPSRDICQRGTSLTIQCQVDSQVTMMFWYRQQPGQSLTLIATANQGSEATYESGFVIDKFPISRPNLTFSTLTVSNMSPEDSSIYLCSSETSGGAGETQYFGPGTRLLVL.

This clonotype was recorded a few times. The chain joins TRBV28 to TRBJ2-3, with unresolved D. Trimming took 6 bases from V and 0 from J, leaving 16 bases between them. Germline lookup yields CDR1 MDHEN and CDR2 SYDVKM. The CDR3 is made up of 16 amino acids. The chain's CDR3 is CASRESTAPSTDTQYF. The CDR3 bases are TGTGCCAGCAGAGAGAGTACAGCGCCCAGCACAGATACGCAGTATTTT. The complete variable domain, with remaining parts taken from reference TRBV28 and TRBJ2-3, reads DVKVTQSSRYLVKRTGEKVFLECVQDMDHENMFWYRQDPGLGLRLIYFSYDVKMKEKGDIPEGYSVSREKKERFSLILESASTNQTSMYLCASRESTAPSTDTQYFGPGTRLTVL.

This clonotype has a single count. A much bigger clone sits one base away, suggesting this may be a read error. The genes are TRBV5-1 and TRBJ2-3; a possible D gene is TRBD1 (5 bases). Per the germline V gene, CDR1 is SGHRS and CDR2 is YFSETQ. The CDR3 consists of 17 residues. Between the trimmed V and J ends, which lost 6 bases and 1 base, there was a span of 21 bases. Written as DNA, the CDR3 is TGCGCCAGCAACTTCCGTACCGACAGTGTGGGCACAGATACGCAGTATTTT. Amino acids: CASNFRTDSVGTDTQYF.

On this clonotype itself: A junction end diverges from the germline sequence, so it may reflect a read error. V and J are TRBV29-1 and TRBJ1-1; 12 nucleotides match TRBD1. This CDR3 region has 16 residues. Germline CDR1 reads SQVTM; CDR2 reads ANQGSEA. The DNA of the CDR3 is TGCAGCGTTAAAGACCGTACCGGGACAGGGGGCCCTGAAGCTTTCTTT. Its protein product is CSVKDRTGTGGPEAFF.

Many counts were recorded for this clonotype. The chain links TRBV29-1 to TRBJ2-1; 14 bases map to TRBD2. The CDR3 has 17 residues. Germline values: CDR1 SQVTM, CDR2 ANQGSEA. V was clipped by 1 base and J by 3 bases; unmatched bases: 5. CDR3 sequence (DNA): TGCAGCGTTGAAGGGACTAGCGGGGGGTCCTTCTACAATGAGCAGTTCTTC. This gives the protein CSVEGTSGGSFYNEQFF.

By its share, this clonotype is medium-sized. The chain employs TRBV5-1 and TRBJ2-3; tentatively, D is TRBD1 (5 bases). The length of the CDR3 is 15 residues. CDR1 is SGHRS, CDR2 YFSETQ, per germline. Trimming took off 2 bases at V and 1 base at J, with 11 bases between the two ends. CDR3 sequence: CASSLNQGRTDTQYF. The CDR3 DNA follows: TGCGCCAGCAGCTTAAATCAGGGCCGCACAGATACGCAGTATTTT. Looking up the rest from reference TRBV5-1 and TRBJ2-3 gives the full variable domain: KAGVTQTPRYLIKTRGQQVTLSCSPISGHRSVSWYQQTPGQGLQFLFEYFSETQRNKGNFPGRFSGRQFSNSRSEMNVSTLELGDSALYLCASSLNQGRTDTQYFGPGTRLTVL.

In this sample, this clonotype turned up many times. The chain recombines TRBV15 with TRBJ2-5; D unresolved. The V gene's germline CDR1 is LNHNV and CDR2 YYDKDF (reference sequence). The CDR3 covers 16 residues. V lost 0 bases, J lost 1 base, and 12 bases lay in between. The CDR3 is CATSRDTSTTQETQYF. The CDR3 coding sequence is TGTGCCACCAGCAGAGATACATCTACAACCCAAGAGACCCAGTACTTC.

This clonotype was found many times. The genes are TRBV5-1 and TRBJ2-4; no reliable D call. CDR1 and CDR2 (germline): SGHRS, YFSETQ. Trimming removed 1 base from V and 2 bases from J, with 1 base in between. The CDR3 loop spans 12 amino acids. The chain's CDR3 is CASSLTKNIQYF. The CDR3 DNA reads TGCGCCAGCAGCTTGACCAAAAACATTCAGTACTTC.

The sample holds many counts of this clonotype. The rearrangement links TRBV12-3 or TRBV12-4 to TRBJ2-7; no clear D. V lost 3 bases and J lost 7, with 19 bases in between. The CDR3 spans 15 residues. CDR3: CASSLVGRMTQEQYF. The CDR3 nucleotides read TGTGCCAGCAGTTTGGTGGGTAGAATGACGCAAGAGCAGTACTTC.

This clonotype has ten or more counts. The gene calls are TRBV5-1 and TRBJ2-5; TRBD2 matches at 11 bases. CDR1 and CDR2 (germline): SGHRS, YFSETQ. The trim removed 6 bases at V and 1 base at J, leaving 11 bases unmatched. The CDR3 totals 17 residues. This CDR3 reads CASIALTSGASQETQYF. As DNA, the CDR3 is TGCGCCAGCATAGCCTTGACTAGCGGGGCTTCCCAAGAGACCCAGTACTTC.

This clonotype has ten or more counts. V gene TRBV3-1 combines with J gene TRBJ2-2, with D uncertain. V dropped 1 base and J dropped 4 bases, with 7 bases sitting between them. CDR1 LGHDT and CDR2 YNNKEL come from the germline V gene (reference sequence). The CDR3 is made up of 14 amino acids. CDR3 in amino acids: CASSQGWGTGELFF. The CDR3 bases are TGTGCCAGCAGCCAAGGCTGGGGCACCGGGGAGCTGTTTTTT.

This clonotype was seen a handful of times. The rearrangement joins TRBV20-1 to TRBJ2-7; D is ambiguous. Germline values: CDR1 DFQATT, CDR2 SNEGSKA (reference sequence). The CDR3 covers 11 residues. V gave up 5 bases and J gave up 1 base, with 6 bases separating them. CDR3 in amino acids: CSARKSYEQYF. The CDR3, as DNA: TGCAGTGCTCGCAAGTCCTACGAGCAGTACTTC.

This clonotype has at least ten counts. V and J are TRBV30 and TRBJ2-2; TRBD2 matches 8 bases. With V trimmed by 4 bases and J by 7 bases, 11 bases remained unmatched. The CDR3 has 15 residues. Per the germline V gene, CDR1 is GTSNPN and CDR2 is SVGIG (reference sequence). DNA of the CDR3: TGTGCCTGGACTGACGGGGGGGCCTCGAACGGGGAGCTGTTTTTT. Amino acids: CAWTDGGASNGELFF.

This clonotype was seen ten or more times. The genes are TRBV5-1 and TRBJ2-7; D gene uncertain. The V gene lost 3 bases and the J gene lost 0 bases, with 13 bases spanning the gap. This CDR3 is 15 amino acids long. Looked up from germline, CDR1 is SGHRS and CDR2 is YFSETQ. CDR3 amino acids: CASSYANGPSYEQYF. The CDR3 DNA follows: TGCGCCAGCAGCTACGCGAACGGTCCCTCCTACGAGCAGTACTTC.

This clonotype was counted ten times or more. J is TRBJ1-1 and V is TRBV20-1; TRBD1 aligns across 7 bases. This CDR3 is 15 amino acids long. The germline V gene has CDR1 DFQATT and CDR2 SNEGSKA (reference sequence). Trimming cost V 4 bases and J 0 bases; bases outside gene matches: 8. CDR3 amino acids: CSAKSGQPVNTEAFF. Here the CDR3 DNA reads TGCAGTGCTAAATCGGGACAGCCCGTGAACACTGAAGCTTTCTTT.

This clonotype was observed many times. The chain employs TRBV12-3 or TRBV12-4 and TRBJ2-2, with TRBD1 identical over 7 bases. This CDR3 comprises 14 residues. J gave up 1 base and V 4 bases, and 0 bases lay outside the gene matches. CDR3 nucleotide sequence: TGTGCCAGCAGTTGGACAGGGAACACCGGGGAGCTGTTTTTT. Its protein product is CASSWTGNTGELFF.

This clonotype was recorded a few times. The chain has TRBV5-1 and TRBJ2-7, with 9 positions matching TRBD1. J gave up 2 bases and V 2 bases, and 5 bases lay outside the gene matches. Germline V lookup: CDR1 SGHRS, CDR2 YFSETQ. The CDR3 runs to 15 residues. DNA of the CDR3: TGCGCCAGCAGCTTAACAGGACAGGGGACCTACGAGCAGTACTTC. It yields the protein CASSLTGQGTYEQYF.

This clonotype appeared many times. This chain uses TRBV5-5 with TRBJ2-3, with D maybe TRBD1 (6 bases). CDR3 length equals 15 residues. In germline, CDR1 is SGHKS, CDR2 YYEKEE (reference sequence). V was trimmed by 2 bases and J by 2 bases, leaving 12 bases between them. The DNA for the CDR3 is TGTGCCAGCAGCTTTTCAGGGACACTCACAGATACGCAGTATTTT. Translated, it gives CASSFSGTLTDTQYF.

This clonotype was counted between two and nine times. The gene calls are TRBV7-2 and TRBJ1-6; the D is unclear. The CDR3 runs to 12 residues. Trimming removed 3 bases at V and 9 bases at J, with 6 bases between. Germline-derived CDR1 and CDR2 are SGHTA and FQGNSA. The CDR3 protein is CASSFRSSPLHF. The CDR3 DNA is TGTGCCAGCAGCTTTCGCAGTTCACCCCTCCACTTT.

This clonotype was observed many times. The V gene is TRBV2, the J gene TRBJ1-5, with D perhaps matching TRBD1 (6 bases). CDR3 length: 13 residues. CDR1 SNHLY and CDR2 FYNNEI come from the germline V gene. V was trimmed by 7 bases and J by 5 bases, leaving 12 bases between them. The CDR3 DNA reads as TGTGCCAGCAACGGACAGCTTTATCAGCCCCAGCATTTT. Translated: CASNGQLYQPQHF.

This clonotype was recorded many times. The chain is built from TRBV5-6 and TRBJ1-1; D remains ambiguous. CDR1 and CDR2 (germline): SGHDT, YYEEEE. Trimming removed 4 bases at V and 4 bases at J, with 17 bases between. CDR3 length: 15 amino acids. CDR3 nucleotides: TGTGCCAGCAGCCCTGGTAGTTACGTGGGCACTGAAGCTTTCTTT. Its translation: CASSPGSYVGTEAFF.

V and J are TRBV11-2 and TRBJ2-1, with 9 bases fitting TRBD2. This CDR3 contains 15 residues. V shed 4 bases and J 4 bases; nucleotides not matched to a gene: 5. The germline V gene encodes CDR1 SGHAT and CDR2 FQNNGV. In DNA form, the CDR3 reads TGTGCCAGCAGCTCCAGACTAGCGGCTTACAATGAGCAGTTCTTC. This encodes CASSSRLAAYNEQFF.

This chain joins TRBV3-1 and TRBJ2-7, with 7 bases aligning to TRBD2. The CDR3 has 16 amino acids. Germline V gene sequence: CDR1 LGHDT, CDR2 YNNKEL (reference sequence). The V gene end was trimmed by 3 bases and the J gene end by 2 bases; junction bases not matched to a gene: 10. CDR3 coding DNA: TGTGCCAGCAGCCAGGGGAGTGGGACTACTCCCTACGAGCAGTACTTC. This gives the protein CASSQGSGTTPYEQYF.

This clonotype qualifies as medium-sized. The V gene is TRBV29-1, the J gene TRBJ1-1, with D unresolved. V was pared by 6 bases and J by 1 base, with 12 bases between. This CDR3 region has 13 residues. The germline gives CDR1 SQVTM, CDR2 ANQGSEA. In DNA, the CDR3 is TGCAGCGTCCCACATTTAGGGAACACTGAAGCTTTCTTT. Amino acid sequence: CSVPHLGNTEAFF. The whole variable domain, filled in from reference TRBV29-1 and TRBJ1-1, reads SAVISQKPSRDICQRGTSLTIQCQVDSQVTMMFWYRQQPGQSLTLIATANQGSEATYESGFVIDKFPISRPNLTFSTLTVSNMSPEDSSIYLCSVPHLGNTEAFFGQGTRLTVV.

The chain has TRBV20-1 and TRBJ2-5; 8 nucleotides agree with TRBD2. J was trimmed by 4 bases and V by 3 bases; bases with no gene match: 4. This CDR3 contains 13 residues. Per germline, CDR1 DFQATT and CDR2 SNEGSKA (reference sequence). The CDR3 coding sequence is TGCAGTGCTAGCGCTAGCGGGCGAGAGACCCAGTACTTC. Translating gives CSASASGRETQYF.

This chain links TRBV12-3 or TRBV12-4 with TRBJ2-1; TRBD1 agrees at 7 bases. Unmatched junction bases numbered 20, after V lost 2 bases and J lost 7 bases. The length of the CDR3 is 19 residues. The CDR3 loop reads CASSLLGPGGRISGNEQFF. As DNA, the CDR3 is TGTGCCAGCAGTTTACTGGGGCCAGGGGGACGGATCTCGGGAAATGAGCAGTTCTTC.